This T cell receptor beta chain was profiled in a study of cytomegalovirus exposure and HLA in healthy donors. Overall study results and limits: Most TCR sequences proved rare, with some public TCRs found in many donors. The study designated 150 or so TCR beta chains cytomegalovirus-associated. Most subjects had HLA-A and HLA-B alleles reportedly predicted accurately by TCR beta sequences. Prior analysis indicated that the majority of TCR beta V segments exhibited productivity approximately 90% or approximately 30% of the time.

Worth noting for this clone: Its cognate antigen is unknown.

The PCR employed 60 Vbeta primers together with 13 Jbeta primers. Clones were sequenced by immunoSEQ multiplex PCR, and TCRdb holds only the in-frame ones, with some missing. This table holds under 200,000 clones, over 70% found once. There are 15 residues in the CDR3. Per germline, CDR1 MDHEN and CDR2 SYDVKM. Trimming at V came to 10 bases and at J to 4 bases, leaving 14 bases not matched to a gene. Sequencing used PBMCs. The gene calls are TRBV28 and TRBJ2-7, with TRBD1 matching over 9 bases. The receptor comes from a woman aged 50 to 60 in good health and CMV-seronegative. The CDR3 reads CATLRSGQGRYEQYF. In nucleotides, the CDR3 is TGTGCCACCCTGAGGTCCGGACAGGGGAGGTACGAGCAGTACTTC.